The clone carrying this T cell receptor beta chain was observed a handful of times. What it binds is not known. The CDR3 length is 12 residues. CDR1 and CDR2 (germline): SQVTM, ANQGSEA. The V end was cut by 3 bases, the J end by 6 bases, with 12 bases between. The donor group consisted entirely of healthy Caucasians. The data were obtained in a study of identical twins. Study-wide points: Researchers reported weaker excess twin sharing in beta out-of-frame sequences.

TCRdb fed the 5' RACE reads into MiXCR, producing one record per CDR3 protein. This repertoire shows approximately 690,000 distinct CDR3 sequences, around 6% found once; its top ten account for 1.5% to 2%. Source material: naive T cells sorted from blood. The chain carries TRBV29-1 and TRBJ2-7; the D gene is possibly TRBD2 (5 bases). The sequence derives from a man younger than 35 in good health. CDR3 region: CSVDPGTGEQYF. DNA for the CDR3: TGCAGCGTTGATCCGGGAACGGGCGAGCAGTACTTC.